Listed below are T cell receptor beta chains from one sample, sequenced in a study of blood T cell repertoires in COVID-19. The repertoire was sequenced with immunoSEQ multiplex PCR; TCRdb's copy has only in-frame clones and lacks some. The sample carries around 170,000 clones, around two thirds recorded once. The material sequenced was peripheral blood. Source of these receptors: a woman aged 80 or older with acute or convalescent COVID-19. Both conserved end residues are part of each CDR3. A D gene is named only where the DNA matches it firmly. Some rows mark clone size as missing; the rest say once, few, many or name a class of expanded clone.

J gene	D gene	clone size	V gene	CDR3 DNA	CDR3 protein
TRBJ2-7	-	few	TRBV10-3	TGTGCCATCAGTGAGTCTAGGAGTTACTACGAGCAGTACTTC	CAISESRSYYEQYF
TRBJ2-4	TRBD1	-	TRBV27	TGTGCCAGCACACCCGGGACAGGGGATATCATTCAGTACTTC	CASTPGTGDIIQYF
TRBJ2-7	TRBD2	-	TRBV27	TGTGCCAGCCGACTAGCGGGGCGCTACGAGCAGTACTTC	CASRLAGRYEQYF
TRBJ2-3	-	-	TRBV5-1	TGCGCCAGCAGCTTTGTGGGTAGCGGTACAGATACGCAGTATTTT	CASSFVGSGTDTQYF
TRBJ2-1	TRBD2	-	TRBV28	TGTGCCAGCACTCCAAGTGGCGGGAGGGCGGAGCAGTTCTTC	CASTPSGGRAEQFF
TRBJ2-4	-	-	TRBV5-1	TGCGCCAGCAGCTGGTTACAGGGAGCCAAAAACATTCAGTACTTC	CASSWLQGAKNIQYF
TRBJ2-1	TRBD2	-	TRBV10-2	TGCGCCAGCAGAGTGGGAGGGCCTCTCAATGAGCAGTTCTTC	CASRVGGPLNEQFF
TRBJ1-1	TRBD1	-	TRBV6-4	TGTGCCAGCAGTGACTCGAGAAGGGACAGGGGAAGCACTGAAGCTTTCTTT	CASSDSRRDRGSTEAFF
TRBJ2-1	TRBD2	-	TRBV19	TGTGCCAGTAGCGAGACTAGCGGCCCGGATGAGCAGTTCTTC	CASSETSGPDEQFF
TRBJ1-2	-	-	TRBV15	TGTGCCACCAGCAGAGACCCCGGTGCCTATGGCTACACCTTC	CATSRDPGAYGYTF
TRBJ2-5	-	-	TRBV12-3/TRBV12-4	TGTGCCAGCAGTTTATGGCAGGGAGAGACCCAGTACTTC	CASSLWQGETQYF
TRBJ2-7	TRBD2	-	TRBV7-8	TGTGCCAGCGGGGCAGGGACTAGCGGGATGGAGCAGTACTTC	CASGAGTSGMEQYF
TRBJ2-1	-	-	TRBV30	TGTGCCTGGAGCTCGGGAGCTTTCTACAATGAGCAGTTCTTC	CAWSSGAFYNEQFF
TRBJ2-3	TRBD1	-	TRBV25-1	TGTGCCAGCAGTGACGATGACAGGGTCCCCTATGGCACAGATACGCAGTATTTT	CASSDDDRVPYGTDTQYF
TRBJ2-1	-	-	TRBV27	TGTGCCAGCAGTCCGCAACAGGGAAATGAGCAGTTCTTC	CASSPQQGNEQFF
TRBJ2-1	TRBD1	-	TRBV28	TGTGCCAGCAGTTCATGGACAGGGGGCAATGAGCAGTTCTTC	CASSSWTGGNEQFF
TRBJ1-1	TRBD1	-	TRBV12-3/TRBV12-4	TGTGCCAGCAGGGACGACAGGGTAGAAGCTTTCTTT	CASRDDRVEAFF
TRBJ1-5	-	-	TRBV24-1	TGTGCCACCAGTGCGGAGTTAAGCAATCAGCCCCAGCATTTT	CATSAELSNQPQHF
TRBJ1-1	TRBD1	few	TRBV29-1	TGCAGCATCCGACAGGGAAGCACTGAAGCTTTCTTT	CSIRQGSTEAFF
TRBJ1-5	-	-	TRBV5-8	TGTGCCAGCAGCATGGGACTCCCTAAGCCCCAGCATTTT	CASSMGLPKPQHF
TRBJ1-2	TRBD1	-	TRBV6-5	TGTGCCTCCGGGACAGCTTACAACTATGGCTACACCTTC	CASGTAYNYGYTF
TRBJ2-1	TRBD1	many	TRBV9	TGTGCCAGCAGCGTAGAAACAGGGGGTTTCAATGAGCAGTTCTTC	CASSVETGGFNEQFF
TRBJ1-5	TRBD1	-	TRBV28	TGTGCCAGCAGCCCGTTTTGGACAGGGTCCAAGGGATATAGCAATCAGCCCCAGCATTTT	CASSPFWTGSKGYSNQPQHF
TRBJ2-2	TRBD2	-	TRBV28	TGTGCCACTACCGGGACTAGCGGTTCGGGGCCCGGGGAGCTGTTTTTT	CATTGTSGSGPGELFF
TRBJ1-1	-	-	TRBV5-1	TGCGCCAGCAGCGGGACCAGGGGGAACACTGAAGCTTTCTTT	CASSGTRGNTEAFF
TRBJ2-1	TRBD2	-	TRBV23-1	TGCGCCAGCAGTCAGCGGACTAGCGGGAGGGGAGATGAGCAGTTCTTC	CASSQRTSGRGDEQFF
TRBJ2-7	TRBD1	-	TRBV19	TGTGCCAGTAGTGCAAGACATCGGGACAGGGGAACCTACGAGCAGTACTTC	CASSARHRDRGTYEQYF
TRBJ2-1	-	-	TRBV28	TGTGCCAGCAGTACCTCGACTAAAGATGAGCAGTTCTTC	CASSTSTKDEQFF
TRBJ2-3	-	few	TRBV6-2/TRBV6-3	TGTGCCAGCAGTCCCTCCCGCGCGTTCCCAGATACGCAGTATTTT	CASSPSRAFPDTQYF
TRBJ2-3	-	-	TRBV28	TGTGCCAGCAGTCTTTATTCAGATACGCAGTATTTT	CASSLYSDTQYF
TRBJ1-5	-	few	TRBV19	TGTGCCAGTAGTGACGGGTACGATCAGCCCCAGCATTTT	CASSDGYDQPQHF
TRBJ1-6	TRBD1	-	TRBV6-6	TGTGCCAGCAGCCGACGAGGACAGGGGAATTCACCCCTCCACTTT	CASSRRGQGNSPLHF
TRBJ1-6	-	-	TRBV7-2	TGTGCCAGCAGCTTAGCCCCGGGGGTATTCAATTCACCCCTCCACTTT	CASSLAPGVFNSPLHF
TRBJ2-2	-	-	TRBV7-9	TGTGCCGGACAGAGCGCGAACACCGGGGAGCTGTTTTTT	CAGQSANTGELFF
TRBJ2-1	TRBD2	-	TRBV5-1	TGCGCCAGCAGCTTGGGACTAGCGGCTTCGGGAGAGCAGTTCTTC	CASSLGLAASGEQFF
TRBJ1-2	-	-	TRBV2	TGTGCCGGCGAGACAGGATACCGCTATGGCTACACCTTC	CAGETGYRYGYTF
TRBJ2-1	TRBD2	-	TRBV6-5	TGTGCCAGCAGGCTAGCGGGAGGGAATGAGCAGTTCTTC	CASRLAGGNEQFF
TRBJ2-1	TRBD2	-	TRBV29-1	TGCAGCGGAACCGGGACTAGCGGGAGGATGAATGAGCAGTTCTTC	CSGTGTSGRMNEQFF
TRBJ1-1	TRBD1	once	TRBV5-1	TGCGCCAGCAGCGCCGGGACAGGGGATCACACTGAAGCTTTCTTT	CASSAGTGDHTEAFF
TRBJ1-1	TRBD1	-	TRBV28	TGTGCCAGCAGTTTTATCGGACAGGGTAATGCTGAAGCTTTCTTT	CASSFIGQGNAEAFF
TRBJ2-3	-	-	TRBV7-9	TGTGCCAGCAGCTTCCGGGACACACGCACAGATACGCAGTATTTT	CASSFRDTRTDTQYF
TRBJ2-2	-	-	TRBV13	TGTGCCAGCAGCTTTAAAAGCAGGTTGGAAACCGGGGAGCTGTTTTTT	CASSFKSRLETGELFF
TRBJ1-2	TRBD1	-	TRBV19	TGTGCCAGTAGTATGGGACAGGGGCGAAACTATGGCTACACCTTC	CASSMGQGRNYGYTF
TRBJ2-7	TRBD2	-	TRBV7-2	TGTGCCAGCAGCCCCCAACTAGCGGGAGAGGACGAGCAGTACTTC	CASSPQLAGEDEQYF
TRBJ2-1	-	-	TRBV12-3/TRBV12-4	TGTGCCAGCAGTCAAAGGGGTGAGCAGTTCTTC	CASSQRGEQFF
TRBJ2-5	-	-	TRBV7-7	TGTGCCAGCAGCTTAGCGGGGCCAGAGACCCAGTACTTC	CASSLAGPETQYF
TRBJ2-3	TRBD2	few	TRBV2	TGTGCCATGCGACTAGCGGGGACGACAGATACGCAGTATTTT	CAMRLAGTTDTQYF
TRBJ2-5	-	-	TRBV18	TGTGCCAGCTCACAACCGGGACAACGAAGCGAGACCCAGTACTTC	CASSQPGQRSETQYF
TRBJ1-1	-	-	TRBV30	TGTGCCTGGAGTCGGCGACAGAATGTGAACACTGAAGCTTTCTTT	CAWSRRQNVNTEAFF
TRBJ2-3	-	-	TRBV19	TGTGCCAGCCGGTGGGGGGGCACAGATACGCAGTATTTT	CASRWGGTDTQYF
TRBJ1-1	-	-	TRBV5-1	TGCGCCAGCAGCACACTGGGCCCAAACACTGAAGCTTTCTTT	CASSTLGPNTEAFF
TRBJ1-1	TRBD1	few	TRBV29-1	TGCAGCGCACAACGGGACAGGGTATCTGAAGCTTTCTTT	CSAQRDRVSEAFF
TRBJ1-6	-	-	TRBV6-1	TGTGCCAGCAGTTACTCCTATAATTCACCCCTCCACTTT	CASSYSYNSPLHF
TRBJ2-2	-	-	TRBV7-2	TGTGCCAGCAGCTTACCGAACAGGGCCGGGGAGCTGTTTTTT	CASSLPNRAGELFF
TRBJ1-1	-	few	TRBV6-6	TGTGCCAGCAGCTCCCGGGGGACTGAAGCTTTCTTT	CASSSRGTEAFF
TRBJ1-5	-	-	TRBV7-8	TGTGCCAGCAGCTTCGGACAGATATATAGCAATCAGCCCCAGCATTTT	CASSFGQIYSNQPQHF
TRBJ2-1	-	-	TRBV10-1	TGCGCCAGCAGTGAGGCGGGCAGCTCCTACAATGAGCAGTTCTTC	CASSEAGSSYNEQFF